This entry lists 26 T cell receptor beta chains sequenced from one sample in a study of cytomegalovirus exposure and HLA in healthy donors. The PCR ran on 60 Vbeta and 13 Jbeta primers. Data came from immunoSEQ multiplex PCR; TCRdb stores just in-frame clones and leaves some out. The repertoire holds roughly 100,000 clones, with roughly 15% as singletons. Specimen: PBMCs. The receptors originated from a female donor in good health and CMV-seronegative.

This clone was picked up a small number of times. V is TRBV4-2 and J is TRBJ2-5, with TRBD2 matching over 10 bases. With 3 bases clipped from V and 4 bases from J, the junction kept 8 bases outside the gene matches. The CDR3 runs to 16 residues. Germline CDR1 is LGHNA and CDR2 is YNFKEQ. The CDR3 coding sequence is TGTGCCAGCAGCCAGGCTAGCGGGAGATTAGGAGAGACCCAGTACTTC. Protein: CASSQASGRLGETQYF.

The chain is built from TRBV7-2 and TRBJ2-7, with D possibly matching TRBD1 (6 bases). The germline V gene has CDR1 SGHTA and CDR2 FQGNSA. The CDR3 is made up of 16 amino acids. V lost 4 bases, J lost 0 bases, and 16 bases lay in between. Here the CDR3 reads CASSSAGGGISYEQYF. The CDR3 bases are TGTGCCAGCAGCTCAGCTGGGGGCGGCATCTCCTACGAGCAGTACTTC.

This clone was observed a few times. The V gene is TRBV2, the J gene TRBJ2-1; D perhaps matches TRBD1 (6 bases). V shed 7 bases and J shed 6 bases, with 13 bases lying between them. The CDR3 totals 13 residues. Germline V lookup: CDR1 SNHLY, CDR2 FYNNEI. The CDR3 reads CASTQDSLNEQFF. The CDR3 region has the DNA TGTGCCAGCACTCAGGACAGTCTCAATGAGCAGTTCTTC.

The chain joins TRBV30 to TRBJ1-3; possibly TRBD1 for D (6 bases). This CDR3 comprises 15 residues. Looked up from germline, CDR1 is GTSNPN and CDR2 is SVGIG (reference sequence). The germline V and J ends were trimmed by 3 bases and 2 bases, with 14 bases remaining between them. As DNA, the CDR3 is TGTGCCTGGAGGCTTAGGGGGGGCCCTGGAAACACCATATATTTT. Translated: CAWRLRGGPGNTIYF.

This clone has just a few counts. The chain's CDR3 is CASSIVQAYYNEQFF. DNA for the CDR3: TGTGCCAGTAGTATCGTCCAGGCCTATTACAATGAGCAGTTCTTC. The rearrangement uses TRBV19 and TRBJ2-1; D is undetermined. The germline gives CDR1 LNHDA, CDR2 SQIVND (reference sequence). This CDR3 is built from 15 residues. Between the trimmed V and J ends, which lost 3 bases and 4 bases, there was a span of 13 bases. The variable domain in full, completed from reference TRBV19 and TRBJ2-1, reads DGGITQSPKYLFRKEGQNVTLSCEQNLNHDAMYWYRQDPGQGLRLIYYSQIVNDFQKGDIAEGYSVSREKKESFPLTVTSAQKNPTAFYLCASSIVQAYYNEQFFGPGTRLTVL.

There are a few counts of this clone. This chain links TRBV13 with TRBJ2-5; D might be TRBD2 (5 bases). The CDR3 contains 16 residues. The germline CDR1 and CDR2 sequences are PRHDT and FYEKMQ (reference sequence). With 1 base removed from V and 8 bases from J, the gap between germline ends came to 20 bases. The CDR3 loop is CASSLVGSLGRGTQYF. DNA for the CDR3: TGTGCCAGCAGCTTAGTAGGTTCTCTCGGTCGGGGTACCCAGTACTTC.

This rearrangement joins TRBV6-5 to TRBJ2-3; TRBD2 is a possible D gene (7 bases). The CDR3 is 12 amino acids. Germline CDR1 reads MNHEY; CDR2 reads SVGAGI. Trimming cost V 7 bases and J 5 bases, with 10 bases left between them. The CDR3 nucleotides are TGTGCCAGCAACGGGGGGCAAGATACGCAGTATTTT. Its translation: CASNGGQDTQYF.

CDR3 in amino acids: CASSFYGGGQETQYF. DNA of the CDR3: TGTGCCAGCAGTTTCTACGGGGGGGGCCAAGAGACCCAGTACTTC. The V and J genes are TRBV27 and TRBJ2-5; 8 bases are a match to TRBD2. Germline CDR1 reads MNHEY; CDR2 reads SMNVEV (reference sequence). V trimming: 3 bases; J trimming: 1 base; junction bases outside the gene matches: 4. There are 15 residues in the CDR3.

There are a few counts of this clone. The chain is built from TRBV4-3 and TRBJ1-1; D gene unclear. The germline V gene has CDR1 LGHNA and CDR2 YSLEER. The V end was cut by 1 base, the J end by 1 base, with 7 bases between. The CDR3 covers 14 residues. Written as DNA, the CDR3 is TGCGCCAGCAGCCAAGTGAGGAAGAACACTGAAGCTTTCTTT. This encodes CASSQVRKNTEAFF.

This chain links TRBV7-9 with TRBJ2-7, with D unclear. Trimming took off 5 bases at V and 3 bases at J, with 8 bases between the two ends. Germline V gene data show CDR1 as SEHNR and CDR2 as FQNEAQ (reference sequence). The CDR3 totals 12 residues. The CDR3 protein is CASSVNFYEQYF. The CDR3 DNA follows: TGTGCCAGCAGCGTTAATTTCTACGAGCAGTACTTC. Full variable domain (outside the CDR3, taken from reference TRBV7-9 and TRBJ2-7): DTGVSQNPRHKITKRGQNVTFRCDPISEHNRLYWYRQTLGQGPEFLTYFQNEAQLEKSRLLSDRFSAERPKGSFSTLEIQRTEQGDSAMYLCASSVNFYEQYFGPGTRLTVT.

This clone was seen only a few times. This chain connects TRBV19 to TRBJ1-4; TRBD1 is a possible D gene (5 bases). V was pared by 7 bases and J by 4 bases, with 16 bases between. The CDR3 runs 15 residues. The V gene's germline CDR1 is LNHDA and CDR2 SQIVND (reference sequence). This chain's CDR3 is CASNVGRAINEKLFF. The DNA for the CDR3 is TGTGCCAGTAATGTCGGCAGGGCCATTAATGAAAAACTGTTTTTT.

This chain connects TRBV7-8 to TRBJ1-3; TRBD1 might be the D (6 bases). Trimming cost V 1 base and J 3 bases, with 7 bases left between them. The CDR3 loop spans 14 amino acids. In germline, CDR1 is SGHVS, CDR2 FQNEAQ. CDR3 protein: CASSLDRVGNTIYF. Written as DNA, the CDR3 is TGTGCCAGCAGCTTAGACAGGGTTGGAAACACCATATATTTT. Based on the CDR3 plus reference TRBV7-8 and TRBJ1-3, the full variable domain is GAGVSQSPRYKVAKRGQDVALRCDPISGHVSLFWYQQALGQGPEFLTYFQNEAQLDKSGLPSDRFFAERPEGSVSTLKIQRTQQEDSAVYLCASSLDRVGNTIYFGEGSWLTVV.

This clone has a handful of counts. The chain recombines TRBV6-1 with TRBJ2-3; the match to TRBD1 covers 9 bases. The germline V gene encodes CDR1 MNHNS and CDR2 SASEGT. CDR3 length equals 15 residues. With V trimmed by 1 base and J by 9 bases, 8 bases remained unmatched. The CDR3 bases are TGTGCCAGCAGTGAAGTAGGGACAGGGTTAGGGACGCAGTATTTT. It codes for CASSEVGTGLGTQYF.

The chain couples TRBV7-8 to TRBJ2-3, with 9 bases matching TRBD1. CDR1 is SGHVS and CDR2 is FQNEAQ in the germline V gene. This CDR3 comprises 15 residues. After removal of 5 bases from V and 3 bases from J, the junction contained 6 bases not matched to a gene. The CDR3 DNA is TGTGCCAGCAGCCACCGGGACAGGGTGACAGATACGCAGTATTTT. Translating it yields CASSHRDRVTDTQYF.

The J gene is TRBJ2-7, the V gene TRBV14; 7 bases match TRBD1. Looked up from germline, CDR1 is SGHDN and CDR2 is FVKESK. J was trimmed by 5 bases and V by 4 bases; bases with no gene match: 11. The CDR3 loop spans 15 amino acids. CDR3 residues: CASSRNRGYGDEQYF. The DNA of the CDR3 is TGTGCCAGCAGCCGGAACAGGGGATACGGGGACGAGCAGTACTTC.

The chain combines TRBV5-6 with TRBJ2-7; D is unclear. CDR3 length equals 12 residues. V lost 4 bases to trimming and J lost 6 bases, with 11 bases between them. Germline CDR1 SGHDT, CDR2 YYEEEE. The CDR3 DNA reads TGTGCCAGCAGCCAGACTCCTCTCGAGCAGTACTTC. Translated, it gives CASSQTPLEQYF.

This sequence joins TRBV6-6 and TRBJ2-7, with D possibly TRBD1 on 6 matching bases. Germline V gene lookup returns CDR1 MNHNY and CDR2 SVGAGI (reference sequence). The CDR3 runs to 15 residues. Between the trimmed V and J ends, which lost 3 bases and 0 bases, there was a span of 12 bases. CDR3 sequence (DNA): TGTGCCAGCAGTTATTCCCGGGACATCTCCTACGAGCAGTACTTC. Protein sequence: CASSYSRDISYEQYF.

The rearrangement links TRBV6-5 to TRBJ2-7, with D tentatively TRBD2 (6 bases). Trimming stripped 6 bases from V and 5 bases from J, with 14 bases between. CDR1 is MNHEY, CDR2 SVGAGI, per germline. The CDR3 has 13 residues. The DNA for the CDR3 is TGTGCCAGCAGAAAGGGACGGGAGAACGAGCAGTACTTC. Translation: CASRKGRENEQYF.

V and J are TRBV6-5 and TRBJ1-5; 9 bases map to TRBD1. V trimming: 4 bases; J trimming: 7 bases; junction bases outside the gene matches: 8. CDR3 length: 15 residues. The V gene's germline CDR1 is MNHEY and CDR2 SVGAGI. The CDR3, as DNA: TGTGCCAGCAGTTCCCTTACAGGGGGCGGCCAGCCCCAGCATTTT. Translating it yields CASSSLTGGGQPQHF.

This chain joins TRBV10-3 and TRBJ1-4; D might be TRBD1 (5 bases). The CDR3 consists of 14 residues. V lost 5 bases, J lost 0 bases, and 7 bases lay in between. Germline CDR1 and CDR2: ENHRY and SYGVKD. CDR3 region: CAISPTATNEKLFF. In DNA, the CDR3 is TGTGCCATCAGTCCGACAGCAACTAATGAAAAACTGTTTTTT.

There are a few counts of this clone. The gene calls are TRBV18 and TRBJ1-5, with D possibly being TRBD1 (5 bases). V was pared by 3 bases and J by 5 bases, with 14 bases between. Per the germline V gene, CDR1 is KGHSH and CDR2 is LQKENI. CDR3 size: 15 residues. CDR3 sequence (DNA): TGTGCCAGCTCACCGGGACTGGGAGTGGATCAGCCCCAGCATTTT. Residues: CASSPGLGVDQPQHF. Full variable domain (remainder filled in from reference TRBV18 and TRBJ1-5): NAGVMQNPRHLVRRRGQEARLRCSPMKGHSHVYWYRQLPEEGLKFMVYLQKENIIDESGMPKERFSAEFPKEGPSILRIQQVVRGDSAAYFCASSPGLGVDQPQHFGDGTRLSIL.

This clone was recorded a few times. CDR3 region: CASSFGGGVAKNIQYF. CDR3 nucleotides: TGTGCCAGCAGTTTTGGAGGGGGCGTAGCCAAAAACATTCAGTACTTC. The V and J genes are TRBV27 and TRBJ2-4, with D perhaps TRBD1 (7 bases). The CDR3 extends over 16 amino acids. Germline values: CDR1 MNHEY, CDR2 SMNVEV (reference sequence). V was clipped by 3 bases and J by 0 bases, with 12 bases between them.

This clone was detected a few times. The CDR3: CASSQELRSNQPQHF. DNA of the CDR3: TGTGCCAGCAGCCAAGAGTTACGGAGCAATCAGCCCCAGCATTTT. The V gene is TRBV4-2, the J gene TRBJ1-5; no reliable D call. The CDR3 covers 15 residues. Germline values: CDR1 LGHNA, CDR2 YNFKEQ. V lost 0 bases to trimming and J lost 1 base, with 7 bases between them.

The table lists this clone with a few counts. V is TRBV5-4 and J is TRBJ2-5; 8 bases line up with TRBD2. The trim removed 0 bases at V and 4 bases at J, leaving 5 bases unmatched. Germline loops: CDR1 SGHNT, CDR2 YYREEE (reference sequence). CDR3 length: 15 residues. The CDR3 region is CASSLDFGGGETQYF. Written as DNA, the CDR3 is TGTGCCAGCAGCTTGGATTTCGGGGGGGGAGAGACCCAGTACTTC.

This clone occurred a few times. The genes are TRBV4-3 and TRBJ1-2, with a weak D call TRBD1 (6 bases). CDR1 and CDR2 (germline): LGHNA, YSLEER. Trimming removed 3 bases from V and 4 bases from J, with 21 bases in between. The CDR3 has 17 amino acids. The CDR3 is CASSHGLTQGSGYGYTF. In DNA, the CDR3 is TGCGCCAGCAGCCATGGACTTACCCAGGGGTCCGGCTATGGCTACACCTTC.

This clone was observed a handful of times. The chain is built from TRBV29-1 and TRBJ2-7, with 7 bases aligning to TRBD2. The CDR3 has 15 residues. Germline trimming cut 4 bases from V and 2 bases from J; bases unmatched to any gene: 11. CDR1 and CDR2 from the germline V gene are SQVTM and ANQGSEA. CDR3 nucleotide sequence: TGCAGCGTTGGCATTGCAGCGGGGCCACCCTACGAGCAGTACTTC. As protein: CSVGIAAGPPYEQYF.